The source of this TCR beta chain is a study of T cells after yellow fever vaccination. Notes on the study in general: Faster peaking, at day 5 versus 15, marked a secondary response that was weaker.

V was shortened by 4 bases and J by 3 bases, with 10 bases between the two germline ends. Germline CDR1 SGHDT, CDR2 YYEEEE. CDR3 length: 13 residues. This clonotype was observed at least ten times. Its matching antigen is unknown. Via MiXCR, TCRdb re-called the 5' RACE reads, giving one row per CDR3 protein. This table holds a few hundred thousand distinct CDR3 sequences, about 10% found once. The chain has TRBV5-6 and TRBJ1-1, with D tentatively TRBD1 (5 bases). The specimen comprised CD4+ T cells sorted from PBMCs, sampled 5 days after the yellow fever booster vaccination. This receptor was identified in a man between 18 and 29 years old who received the YFV17D yellow fever vaccine. CDR3 in amino acids: CASSVDIDTEAFF. CDR3 bases: TGTGCCAGCAGCGTGGACATTGACACTGAAGCTTTCTTT.